What follows is one TCR beta chain and its context. The entry originates in a study of blood T cell repertoires in COVID-19. Study at large: Samples representing acute and convalescent COVID-19 were sourced from the United States, Italy and Spain. T cells, B-cell-depleted T cells, or PBMCs provided the cDNA or gDNA that served as material.

Deletions cut 2 bases from V and 2 bases from J, with 7 bases between. Germline V lookup: CDR1 SGHDT, CDR2 YYEEEE. The length of the CDR3 is 13 residues. Source study methods: Researchers report that nucleated cell counts were estimated from reference gene primer amplification. Here immunoSEQ multiplex PCR was the method, and the copy in TCRdb shows in-frame clones only, minus some. Clonal size and the V and J genes are those of that table, whereas D and trimming came from the DNA. The table shows 300,000 to 450,000 clones, with 85% occurring only once. Sample: peripheral blood. This receptor was taken from a woman aged 18-35 years with acute or convalescent COVID-19. The V and J genes are TRBV5-6 and TRBJ1-1; no firm D call. The CDR3 nucleotides are TGTGCCAGCAGCTTCACGGGTAACACTGAAGCTTTCTTT. Encoded protein: CASSFTGNTEAFF.